This TCR beta chain was observed in a study of graft-versus-host responses after intestinal transplantation. Overall study context: Every recipient underwent anti-thymocyte globulin induction, then tacrolimus and steroids for roughly 3 years. Findings and caveats of the study: Recipient marrow harbored GvH clones, some of which surfaced first in ileum or blood. Early HvG declines after transplant were associated with peak circulating GvH clone levels.

Using immunoSEQ multiplex PCR, the repertoire was profiled, and TCRdb retains in-frame clones only, with some absent. The sample holds 130,000 to 150,000 clones, around 90% seen once. As concerns this clone: What it binds is unknown.

Germline V gene sequence: CDR1 MGHRA, CDR2 YSYEKL. V lost 2 bases and J lost 6, with 11 bases in between. The CDR3 sequence is 13 residues long. The sample in question was unstimulated CD4+ T cells sorted from spleen or lymph node cells, obtained before intestinal transplant. The clonotype comes from a human donor who received an intestinal transplant. This chain joins TRBV4-1 and TRBJ2-7; D gene uncertain. The CDR3 sequence: CASSQTPRGEQYF. CDR3 bases: TGCGCCAGCAGCCAAACCCCTAGAGGCGAGCAGTACTTC.